The entry below gives a single T cell receptor beta chain sequence along with its context. Its antigen is unidentified. Vbeta (60) and Jbeta (13) primers were used in the PCR. Method: immunoSEQ multiplex PCR; TCRdb's copy keeps in-frame clones and lacks some. The sample has about 140,000 clones; 70% to 75% are singletons. The sample is drawn from a study of cytomegalovirus exposure and HLA in healthy donors. Study results and caveats: Reported findings show TCR beta sequences accurately forecast HLA-A and HLA-B alleles in most subjects. Across donors, sequencing depth was assumed by presence/absence analyses to be roughly uniform.

V shed 8 bases and J shed 2 bases, with 11 bases lying between them. The germline CDR1 and CDR2 sequences are KGHSH and LQKENI. The CDR3 runs 13 residues. V is TRBV18 and J is TRBJ2-3; D is unresolved. This TCR came from a woman in her 40s in good health and CMV-seronegative. Sequencing input: PBMCs. CDR3 residues: CASLAADTDTQYF. CDR3 bases: TGTGCCAGCCTGGCGGCCGACACAGATACGCAGTATTTT. Full variable domain (missing parts from reference TRBV18 and TRBJ2-3): NAGVMQNPRHLVRRRGQEARLRCSPMKGHSHVYWYRQLPEEGLKFMVYLQKENIIDESGMPKERFSAEFPKEGPSILRIQQVVRGDSAAYFCASLAADTDTQYFGPGTRLTVL.